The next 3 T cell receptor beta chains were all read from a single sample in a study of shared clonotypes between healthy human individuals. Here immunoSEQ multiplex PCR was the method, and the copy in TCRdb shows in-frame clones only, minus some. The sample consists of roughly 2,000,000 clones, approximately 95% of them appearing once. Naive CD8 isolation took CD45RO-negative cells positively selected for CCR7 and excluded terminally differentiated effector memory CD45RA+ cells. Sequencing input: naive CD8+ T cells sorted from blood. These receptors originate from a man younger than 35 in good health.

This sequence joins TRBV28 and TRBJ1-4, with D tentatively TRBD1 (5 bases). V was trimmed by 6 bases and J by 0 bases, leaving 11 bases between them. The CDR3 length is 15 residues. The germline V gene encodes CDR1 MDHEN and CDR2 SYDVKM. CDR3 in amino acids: CASSVTVATNEKLFF. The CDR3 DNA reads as TGTGCCAGCAGCGTGACAGTTGCAACTAATGAAAAACTGTTTTTT.

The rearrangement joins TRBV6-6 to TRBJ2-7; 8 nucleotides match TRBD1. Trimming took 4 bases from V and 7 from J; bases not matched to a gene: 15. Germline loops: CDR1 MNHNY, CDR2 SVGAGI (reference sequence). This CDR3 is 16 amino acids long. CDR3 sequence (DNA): TGTGCCAGCAGTTCCCCGACAGGGGAGGCCAACTATGAGCAGTACTTC. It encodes CASSSPTGEANYEQYF.

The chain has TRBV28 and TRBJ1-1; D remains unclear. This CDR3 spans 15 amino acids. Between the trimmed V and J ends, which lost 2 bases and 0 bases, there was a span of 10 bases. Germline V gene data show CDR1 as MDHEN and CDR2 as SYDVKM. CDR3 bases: TGTGCCAGCAGTTTACTTTCGACACTGAACACTGAAGCTTTCTTT. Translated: CASSLLSTLNTEAFF.